The clone carrying this T cell receptor (beta chain) appeared once. Its antigen remains unknown. Time point indicated: late sampling 161 to 241 days after vaccination in three convalescent patients. Noted treatment: roughly 10-day PBMC culture with coronavirus spike peptide pools or control peptides (ViraFEST assay). The positive PCR dates, which preceded the US Alpha, Beta and Delta variants, fell between March and December 2020. Trimming took 2 bases from V and 1 from J, leaving 8 bases between them. The V gene's germline CDR1 is DFQATT and CDR2 SNEGSKA (reference sequence). The CDR3 loop spans 13 amino acids. This sample stems from a study of vaccination and CD4 T cells after COVID-19. The assay that was used to sequence DNA from cultured CD4+ T cells was the Oncomine TCR Beta short-read assay. Genomic DNA was taken out of cultured CD4+ T cells by extraction. TCRdb processed the PCR reads anew with MiXCR; each CDR3 protein has one entry. The sample has more than 20,000 distinct CDR3 sequences; 41% are singletons.

This clonotype was obtained from a human donor who had recovered from COVID-19. V and J are TRBV20-1 and TRBJ1-1; no reliable D call. Sequenced here: CD4+ T cells from blood, cultured in vitro, sampled about 7 months after SARS-CoV-2 vaccination. The CDR3 nucleotides read TGCAGTGCTAGAAATCCTAAGAACACTGAAGCTTTCTTT. Translation gives CSARNPKNTEAFF.